This TCR beta chain originates from a study of T-cell memory formation after mild COVID-19 (dated by TCRdb to about 2021). In the study overall: TCR sequence clusters from the two donors were largely donor specific. In two donors, T-cell clones that expanded and contracted after mild COVID-19 were followed by sequencing TCRalpha and TCRbeta repertoires longitudinally. The cohort was made up of two young adult volunteers, one female and one male, who were previously healthy. Study-wide findings and limitations: Balanced CD4/CD8 phenotypes were observed for clones contracting from day 15 to 85, whereas a bias towards CD4+ was observed for a second wave of clones expanding from day 15 to 37. Some responding clones were detected in pre-infection memory, suggesting pre-existing cross-reactive memory T cells joined the SARS-CoV-2 response. Contracting CD4+ clones turned up mainly in the CM and EM memory subsets, whereas EMRA was where CD8+ clones were enriched. Only two mild cases were covered by the study, and larger cohorts that include severe cases with pre-infection samples were considered necessary. The second-wave clones that peaked on day 37 were not confirmed to be SARS-CoV-2 specific.

Instrument on record: Illumina NovaSeq 6000. TCRalpha and TCRbeta cDNA libraries were built by 5'RACE with constant-segment primers, adding sample barcodes and unique molecular identifiers. Trizol reagent was used to extract RNA from every sample. Amplification of the libraries took two PCR steps, and the second step added a second sample barcode plus Illumina TruSeq adapters. The libraries were sequenced on an Illumina NovaSeq using 2 x 150 bp paired-end reads. The original methods were these. With migec v1.2.7, reads were demultiplexed and then collapsed into UMI-guided consensus sequences. Using mixcr v2.1.11, the UMI consensuses were aligned to TRA and TRB V and J templates and assembled into clonotypes. A clonotype was counted as expanded or contracted only when both edgeR and NoisET called the clonotype significant, with the noise models trained on biological replicates. For edgeR calls, the cutoffs were a false discovery rate-adjusted p below 0.01 and a log2 fold-change threshold of 1. As an exploratory analysis of dynamics, max-normalized trajectories of the 1000 most abundant clonotypes were examined by PCA with hierarchical clustering. Separately sequenced CD4+ and CD8+ repertoires were used to assign the CD4 or CD8 phenotype of responding clones. TCRdb handled the public reads itself, with Q25 trimming in fastp and clone calling in MiXCR, and kept productive beta chains. One record per CDR3 amino acid sequence lists the most common genes and DNA. The authors' filters were not applied to this entry. Counted in this sample were more than 150,000 distinct CDR3 sequences; 11% of them appeared once. The ten top clones hold approximately 3.4% of the sample.

PBMCs were isolated by Ficoll-Paque density gradient centrifugation. The germline V end is reduced by 6 bases and the J end by 4 bases; junction bases left unmatched: 8. The germline V gene (reference sequence) gives CDR1 as DFQATT and CDR2 as SNEGSKA. The CDR3 sequence holds 13 residues, the cysteine and phenylalanine included. Only the CDR3 DNA stays, 39 bases, in frame from base 1. Notes on this clonotype: The antigen it binds to is not known. No base qualities exist here, and no much larger clone lies one base off it.

The rearrangement joined TRBV20-1 to TRBJ2-7, with TRBD2 identical over 8 junction bases. The sample consisted of PBMCs or a T cell subset sorted from them (not recorded which). The receptor was derived from a man between 18 and 29 years old who had mild COVID-19 (a few samples of this study predate the infection). The sample titles of this study are shuffled in the database, so cell type and time point are left out; the donor was told from shared clones. This receptor carries the CDR3 CSAGLAGLYEQYF. The nucleotide sequence is TGCAGTGCGGGATTAGCGGGGTTATACGAGCAGTACTTC.